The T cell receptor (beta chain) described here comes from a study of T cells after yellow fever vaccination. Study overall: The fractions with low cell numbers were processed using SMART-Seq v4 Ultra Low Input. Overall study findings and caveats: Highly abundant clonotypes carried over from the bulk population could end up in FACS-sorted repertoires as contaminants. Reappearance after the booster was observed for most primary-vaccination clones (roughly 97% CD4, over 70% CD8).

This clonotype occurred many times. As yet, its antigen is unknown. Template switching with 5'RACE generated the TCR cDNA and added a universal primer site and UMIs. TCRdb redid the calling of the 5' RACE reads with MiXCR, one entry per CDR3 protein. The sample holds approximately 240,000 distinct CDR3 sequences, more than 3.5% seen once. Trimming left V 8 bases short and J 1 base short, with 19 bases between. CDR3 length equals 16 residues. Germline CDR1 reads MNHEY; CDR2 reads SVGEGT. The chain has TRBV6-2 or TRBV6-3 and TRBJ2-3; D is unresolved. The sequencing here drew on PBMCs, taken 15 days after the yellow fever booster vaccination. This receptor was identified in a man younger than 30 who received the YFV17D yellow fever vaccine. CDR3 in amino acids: CASRFRSSLGTDTQYF. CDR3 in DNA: TGTGCCAGCCGCTTTCGGAGCTCGTTGGGCACAGATACGCAGTATTTT.